This TCR beta chain was found in a study of a mutant IDH1 vaccine in newly diagnosed glioma. Specified time point: baseline, week 1 (first vaccination visit). The treatment here: pre-vaccination baseline after standard-of-care therapy. Using immunoSEQ multiplex PCR, the repertoire was profiled, and TCRdb retains in-frame clones only, with some absent. Seen here are around 89,000 clones, 80% to 90% observed once, and the top ten hold around 7.4%. V dropped 0 bases and J dropped 3 bases, with 11 bases sitting between them. Germline V lookup: CDR1 GTSNPN, CDR2 SVGIG (reference sequence). The CDR3 sequence is 14 residues long.

The rearrangement joins TRBV30 to TRBJ1-2; D not certain. This TCR was sampled from a woman aged 45-60 years with glioma. The sequencing used PBMCs, collected from a glioma patient treated with radiotherapy, temozolomide or both. CDR3 sequence reads: CAWSVSRPDYGYTF. The CDR3 DNA reads as TGTGCCTGGAGTGTATCTAGGCCTGACTATGGCTACACCTTC.